One sample yielded the 21 T cell receptor beta chains listed below, sequenced in a study of regulatory T cells in long-lasting Graves disease. With iRepertoire HTBI primers and Arm-PCR of CDR3 regions, TCR beta libraries were built. Via MiXCR, TCRdb re-called the multiplex PCR reads, giving one row per CDR3 protein. The profile shows approximately 560,000 distinct CDR3 sequences, more than 15% of them singletons. Time point defined: newly diagnosed GD, antithyroid drugs for less than 3 months. TCR sequences were obtained from RNA taken from PBMCs. These data were likewise used in another study, on T cells in Graves' hyperthyroidism and ophthalmopathy.

The sequenced sample was peripheral blood mononuclear cells (PBMCs), obtained at new diagnosis, from a patient treated with antithyroid drugs. Source of these receptors: a man aged 18 to 30 with Graves disease.

The chain recombines TRBV27 with TRBJ2-1; D might be TRBD2 (7 bases). Trimming took off 1 base at V and 5 bases at J, with 15 bases between the two ends. Per the germline V gene, CDR1 is MNHEY and CDR2 is SMNVEV (reference sequence). The CDR3 loop spans 16 amino acids. In DNA form, the CDR3 reads TGTGCCAGCAGTTTATTGCTGTCGCGGGGGCACAATGAGCAGTTCTTC. Residues: CASSLLLSRGHNEQFF.

This clonotype was observed a handful of times. This chain joins TRBV6-9 and TRBJ2-7; maybe TRBD2 (5 bases). The CDR3 loop spans 14 amino acids. Germline V gives CDR1 MNHGY, CDR2 SVAAGI. With 2 bases removed from V and 5 bases from J, the gap between germline ends came to 13 bases. In nucleotides, the CDR3 is TGTGCCAGCAGTTATGGGCGGGCAGGACACGAGCAGTACTTC. Its translation is CASSYGRAGHEQYF.

This clonotype appeared once. A much larger clone differs from this one at a single base, so this may be a read error. The chain employs TRBV6-2 or TRBV6-3 and TRBJ2-7; D may be TRBD1 or TRBD2 (6 bases each). Germline V gives CDR1 MNHEY, CDR2 SVGEGT. The CDR3 extends over 16 amino acids. The CDR3 region is CASRSGYGGVGYEQCF. The CDR3 DNA is TGTGCCAGCAGGTCGGGATACGGGGGCGTCGGCTACGAGCAGTGCTTC.

This clonotype has ten or more counts. The rearrangement links TRBV30 to TRBJ1-5, with D hard to call. The CDR3 runs 12 residues. CDR1 GTSNPN and CDR2 SVGIG come from the germline V gene (reference sequence). V was trimmed by 0 bases and J by 11 bases, leaving 11 bases between them. CDR3 sequence (DNA): TGTGCCTGGAGTGTTTCAGGTGGGGCCCAGCATTTT. It specifies CAWSVSGGAQHF.

This clonotype appeared many times. This sequence joins TRBV20-1 and TRBJ2-3; 8 bases fit TRBD2. The CDR3 is 13 amino acids. Germline assignment: CDR1 DFQATT and CDR2 SNEGSKA (reference sequence). V lost 4 bases, J lost 1 base, and 1 base stayed unmatched. This chain's CDR3 is CSAKTSGTDTQYF. As DNA, the CDR3 is TGCAGTGCTAAGACTAGCGGCACAGATACGCAGTATTTT.

This clonotype showed up many times. The V gene is TRBV20-1, the J gene TRBJ2-5; TRBD2 matches at 7 bases. Trimming at V came to 1 base and at J to 5 bases, leaving 10 bases not matched to a gene. There are 15 residues in the CDR3. Looked up from germline, CDR1 is DFQATT and CDR2 is SNEGSKA (reference sequence). The CDR3 here is CSARVGGRSRETQYF. CDR3 in DNA: TGCAGTGCTAGAGTTGGCGGGAGATCAAGGGAGACCCAGTACTTC.

The gene calls are TRBV11-2 and TRBJ2-2, with unresolved D. Germline V gives CDR1 SGHAT, CDR2 FQNNGV. This CDR3 region has 12 residues. Trimming removed 5 bases at V and 7 bases at J, with 8 bases between. The CDR3, as DNA: TGTGCCAGCAGCCCGATAGACGGGGAGCTGTTTTTT. It yields the protein CASSPIDGELFF.

This clonotype was observed at least ten times. The CDR3 reads CASSRGQGDEQFF. CDR3 bases: TGCGCCAGCAGCCGAGGACAGGGCGATGAGCAGTTCTTC. This chain links TRBV5-1 with TRBJ2-1, with 8 bases matching TRBD1. Looked up from germline, CDR1 is SGHRS and CDR2 is YFSETQ. The V and J ends lost 4 bases and 8 bases, in that order; junction bases with no gene match: 5. The CDR3 extends over 13 amino acids.

This clonotype was observed many times. The chain couples TRBV2 to TRBJ1-5; D is ambiguous. Per the germline V gene, CDR1 is SNHLY and CDR2 is FYNNEI. The CDR3 sequence is 14 residues long. V lost 8 bases and J lost 7, with 18 bases in between. The CDR3 region is CASGSSAGSQPQHF. Written as DNA, the CDR3 is TGTGCCAGCGGATCCTCAGCGGGGTCACAGCCCCAGCATTTT.

Worth noting for this clonotype: This likely comes from a read error, as the CDR3 has no conserved phenylalanine or tryptophan at its end. The chain combines TRBV28 with TRBJ1-5, with D maybe TRBD1 (5 bases). This CDR3 contains 14 residues. V lost 5 bases and J lost 7, with 15 bases in between. CDR1 MDHEN and CDR2 SYDVKM come from the germline V gene. The DNA for the CDR3 is TGTGCCAGCAGTACTCAGGGTGAAGGACAGCCCCAGCATCTT. Protein sequence: CASSTQGEGQPQHL.

This clonotype was counted a few times. V usage is TRBV5-1 and J usage is TRBJ2-1; D remains ambiguous. Trimming took off 3 bases at V and 3 bases at J, with 10 bases between the two ends. Germline V CDR1 and CDR2: SGHRS, YFSETQ. The CDR3 runs to 14 residues. This CDR3 is CASSSGPLYNEQFF. As DNA, the CDR3 is TGCGCCAGCAGCTCCGGTCCCCTCTACAATGAGCAGTTCTTC.

J is TRBJ1-6 and V is TRBV10-3; possibly TRBD1 for D (6 bases). The CDR3 length is 15 residues. V was cut by 3 bases and J by 6 bases, with 12 bases left in between. Per the germline V gene, CDR1 is ENHRY and CDR2 is SYGVKD. The CDR3 is CAISELAGVNSPLHF. In DNA form, the CDR3 reads TGTGCCATCAGTGAATTGGCAGGGGTTAATTCACCCCTCCACTTT.

This clonotype was picked up many times. CDR3 nucleotide sequence: TGCAGTGCTAGAGACCCACCCCAGGTACCCAAAGAGACCCAGTACTTC. Protein sequence: CSARDPPQVPKETQYF. This chain joins TRBV20-1 and TRBJ2-5, with D unresolved. Germline V gene lookup returns CDR1 DFQATT and CDR2 SNEGSKA (reference sequence). Between the trimmed V and J ends, which lost 0 bases and 3 bases, there was a span of 17 bases. The CDR3 totals 16 residues.

The gene calls are TRBV28 and TRBJ2-7; D possibly uses TRBD1 or TRBD2 (5 bases each). The CDR3 loop spans 13 amino acids. V shed 5 bases and J shed 5 bases, with 13 bases lying between them. The germline V gene encodes CDR1 MDHEN and CDR2 SYDVKM. CDR3 region: CASSPTRGNEQYF. Here the CDR3 DNA reads TGTGCCAGCAGTCCAACCCGGGGCAACGAGCAGTACTTC.

This clonotype has ten or more counts. The CDR3 DNA follows: TGTGCCAGCAGTTTTTCCCCTCCCTACGAGCAGTACTTC. This codes for CASSFSPPYEQYF. V is TRBV27 and J is TRBJ2-7; D gene unclear. The CDR3 consists of 13 residues. Trimming shortened V by 3 bases and J by 2 bases, and 8 bases separated the two germline ends. Looked up from germline, CDR1 is MNHEY and CDR2 is SMNVEV (reference sequence).

The chain links TRBV9 to TRBJ2-3, with D tentatively TRBD1 (5 bases). The ends were cut back, 4 bases at V and 3 bases at J, with 12 bases in the middle. This CDR3 is built from 14 residues. Germline loops: CDR1 SGDLS, CDR2 YYNGEE. CDR3 sequence (DNA): TGTGCCAGCAGCCTGTGGGGCCCTACAGATACGCAGTATTTT. It encodes CASSLWGPTDTQYF.

The rearrangement uses TRBV10-3 and TRBJ2-7, with a possible D match to TRBD1 (7 bases). The last part of the DNA fits TRBJ2-5 better; the J call may be wrong. In germline, CDR1 is ENHRY, CDR2 SYGVKD. This CDR3 is 13 amino acids long. In nucleotides, the CDR3 is TGTGCCATCAGTGACGCAGGGGGGGAGACCCAGTACTTC. This encodes CAISDAGGETQYF.

This chain joins TRBV4-1 and TRBJ2-7; D may be TRBD1 (6 bases). This CDR3 is 14 amino acids long. The V gene's germline CDR1 is MGHRA and CDR2 YSYEKL. Trimming removed 2 bases at V and 3 bases at J, with 11 bases between. CDR3 sequence reads: CASSQREGDYEQYF. The CDR3 bases are TGCGCCAGCAGCCAAAGAGAGGGGGACTACGAGCAGTACTTC.

This clonotype was observed at least ten times. This chain joins TRBV20-1 and TRBJ2-1, with TRBD2 identical over 9 bases. Germline V gene lookup returns CDR1 DFQATT and CDR2 SNEGSKA (reference sequence). J lost 7 bases, V lost 3 bases, and 4 bases had no gene match. The CDR3 length is 13 residues. CDR3 in amino acids: CSASLAGLNEQFF. For the CDR3, the DNA is TGCAGTGCTAGTCTAGCGGGATTAAATGAGCAGTTCTTC.

V and J are TRBV7-3 and TRBJ1-1; the D is unclear. With 0 bases removed from V and 2 bases from J, the gap between germline ends came to 7 bases. The germline gives CDR1 SGHTA, CDR2 FQGTGA. The CDR3 spans 14 residues. The CDR3: CASSLTSENTEAFF. The CDR3, as DNA: TGTGCCAGCAGCTTAACTTCAGAAAACACTGAAGCTTTCTTT.

CDR3 amino acids: CASSGSGTGSYNEQFF. The DNA for the CDR3 is TGCGCCAGCAGCGGATCGGGGACAGGGTCCTACAATGAGCAGTTCTTC. The rearrangement joins TRBV5-1 to TRBJ2-1; 9 nucleotides match TRBD1. Losses at the gene ends were 4 bases for V and 1 base for J; bases not matched to a gene: 6. CDR1 and CDR2 from the germline V gene are SGHRS and YFSETQ. This CDR3 has 16 residues.